A selection of T cell receptor beta chains follows, all from one sample in a study of neurological immune-mediated disorders. A single record per CDR3 protein comes from TCRdb applying MiXCR to the 5' RACE reads. This sample has more than 50,000 distinct CDR3 sequences; approximately 3.7% occur once, and the top ten carry over 2%. Sequencing was done on a sample of PBMCs. The receptors were gathered from a woman between 50 and 59 years old with multiple sclerosis. CDR3s include the opening cysteine and the closing phenylalanine or tryptophan.

v_gene: TRBV18; j_gene: TRBJ2-7; len: 13; CDR3aa: CASSPAGGYEQYF
v_gene: TRBV10-3; j_gene: TRBJ1-1; len: 15; CDR3aa: CAISESSERRAEAFF
v_gene: TRBV20-1; j_gene: TRBJ1-5; len: 14; CDR3aa: CSALGTGVNQPQHF
v_gene: TRBV15; j_gene: TRBJ1-3; len: 15; CDR3aa: CATSHEQGFGNTIYF
v_gene: TRBV11-3; j_gene: TRBJ2-1; len: 16; CDR3aa: CASSSSLVLRGGEQFF
v_gene: TRBV9; j_gene: TRBJ1-4; len: 15; CDR3aa: CASSVGTATNEKLFF
v_gene: TRBV6-6; j_gene: TRBJ2-7; len: 14; CDR3aa: CASSPGLFSYEQYF
v_gene: TRBV30; j_gene: TRBJ2-2; len: 13; CDR3aa: CAWDKGETGELFF
v_gene: TRBV7-2; j_gene: TRBJ1-1; len: 14; CDR3aa: CASSFGTENTEAFF
v_gene: TRBV15; j_gene: TRBJ1-6; len: 14; CDR3aa: CATSSGTGGRPLHF
v_gene: TRBV4-3; j_gene: TRBJ2-5; len: 13; CDR3aa: CASSQDRGETQYF
v_gene: TRBV14; j_gene: TRBJ2-7; len: 12; CDR3aa: CASSPTNYEQYF